This T cell receptor (beta chain) appears in the sequencing data of a study of blood T cell repertoires in COVID-19. At the level of the study: Samples representing acute and convalescent COVID-19 were sourced from the United States, Italy and Spain.

Per the original data handling: It was from reference gene primer amplification that nucleated cell counts were estimated. Sequencing used immunoSEQ multiplex PCR; TCRdb keeps in-frame clones, though not all of them. V and J calls and clone size are given by that table; D and trimming were obtained from the DNA. The repertoire holds hundreds of thousands of clones, approximately 80% seen once, with 3.5% to 4.5% in the top ten. The ends were cut back, 5 bases at V and 4 bases at J, with 14 bases in the middle. This CDR3 is built from 14 residues. The germline gives CDR1 SGHTA, CDR2 FQGTGA. This clonotype was sampled from a man aged 25-45 years with acute COVID-19. The genes are TRBV7-3 and TRBJ1-2; D perhaps matches TRBD1 (6 bases). What was sequenced was PBMCs or T cells enriched from blood (not recorded which). In DNA, the CDR3 is TGTGCCAGCAGCCTTAATGGGGGGGCCTATGGCTACACCTTC. It is translated as CASSLNGGAYGYTF.